The 2 T cell receptor beta chains below were found in one sample sequenced in a study of shared clonotypes between healthy human individuals. Naive CD8 cells lacked CD45RO, underwent positive selection for CCR7 and left out terminally differentiated effector memory CD45RA+ cells. Sequenced by immunoSEQ multiplex PCR; TCRdb stores in-frame clones only, minus some. The sample lists hundreds of thousands of clones; approximately 96% were seen once. The sample taken for sequencing was naive CD8+ T cells sorted from blood. These receptors were taken from a woman aged 25-40 years in good health.

The chain carries TRBV4-1 and TRBJ2-1; D may correspond to TRBD1 or TRBD2 (5 bases each). This CDR3 is built from 16 residues. Germline CDR1 reads MGHRA; CDR2 reads YSYEKL. Trimming left V 5 bases short and J 7 bases short, with 21 bases between. The chain's CDR3 is CASSAMGLAEGNEQFF. CDR3 coding DNA: TGCGCCAGCAGCGCCATGGGGCTAGCTGAAGGTAATGAGCAGTTCTTC.

The V and J genes are TRBV6-5 and TRBJ2-1, with TRBD1 as a possible D gene (5 bases). This CDR3 has 14 amino acids. Trimming removed 0 bases at V and 6 bases at J, with 9 bases between. The germline gives CDR1 MNHEY, CDR2 SVGAGI. CDR3 protein: CASSYSVGANEQFF. CDR3 sequence (DNA): TGTGCCAGCAGTTACTCGGTTGGGGCCAATGAGCAGTTCTTC.